This T cell receptor (beta chain) was captured by sequencing in a study of T cells in Graves' hyperthyroidism and ophthalmopathy. Study information: Peripheral blood collection took place at initial diagnosis, before any treatment. Broader study findings: Before onset, by a median of about seven months, the model predicted ophthalmopathy. Clonotypes that were expanded in thyroid above 0.001 mostly appeared in blood too.

Many counts were recorded for this clonotype. Its target is not known. Those patients with uncontrolled infection, other autoimmune disease, pregnancy or lactation were excluded. CDR1 is GTSNPN, CDR2 SVGIG, per germline (reference sequence). The CDR3 contains 15 residues. The germline V and J ends were trimmed by 3 bases and 0 bases, with 15 bases remaining between them. Amplified regions were TCR beta CDR3 sequences from RNA transcripts. A first-round RT-PCR of the TCR CDR3 used the HTBI primer set. TCRdb ran MiXCR on the multiplex PCR reads and lists one entry per CDR3 protein. The table shows about 480,000 distinct CDR3 sequences, with around 14% occurring only once.

The clonotype comes from a woman between 18 and 29 years old with Graves' hyperthyroidism. Sequenced: blood. The genes are TRBV30 and TRBJ2-7; unclear D gene. The CDR3 nucleotides are TGTGCCTGGAGGCGGTACGCCTCGTTCTCCTACGAGCAGTACTTC. This translates into CAWRRYASFSYEQYF.